One sample yielded the 28 T cell receptor beta chains listed below, sequenced in a study of T cells in Graves' hyperthyroidism and ophthalmopathy. The CDR3 regions of TCR beta were amplified from RNA transcripts. Using the HTBI primer set, a first-round RT-PCR was run on the TCR CDR3. One entry per CDR3 protein, called by TCRdb with MiXCR from the multiplex PCR reads. The data hold about 280,000 distinct CDR3 sequences, with approximately 26% observed a single time. Sequenced: blood. The receptors were sampled from a man aged 35-49 years with Graves' hyperthyroidism that later progressed to Graves' ophthalmopathy.

This clonotype was observed many times. This chain joins TRBV5-1 and TRBJ2-7, with D perhaps matching TRBD1 (6 bases). In germline, CDR1 is SGHRS, CDR2 YFSETQ. The V end lost 0 bases, the J end lost 3 bases, and 10 bases lay between the germline ends. The CDR3 totals 14 residues. The CDR3 sequence: CASSLVDRNYEQYF. The CDR3 DNA is TGCGCCAGCAGCTTGGTGGACAGAAACTACGAGCAGTACTTC. The complete variable domain, with remaining parts taken from reference TRBV5-1 and TRBJ2-7, reads KAGVTQTPRYLIKTRGQQVTLSCSPISGHRSVSWYQQTPGQGLQFLFEYFSETQRNKGNFPGRFSGRQFSNSRSEMNVSTLELGDSALYLCASSLVDRNYEQYFGPGTRLTVT.

There are many counts of this clonotype. The chain combines TRBV6-5 with TRBJ1-5, with D uncertain. V gave up 6 bases and J gave up 0 bases, with 18 bases separating them. There are 17 residues in the CDR3. CDR1 is MNHEY, CDR2 SVGAGI, per germline. The CDR3 sequence: CASSLPGKGYSNQPQHF. In DNA form, the CDR3 reads TGTGCCAGCAGCCTTCCGGGAAAAGGATATAGCAATCAGCCCCAGCATTTT.

This clonotype was found many times. This chain connects TRBV5-5 to TRBJ2-7; TRBD2 is a possible D gene (6 bases). CDR1 and CDR2 (germline): SGHKS, YYEKEE (reference sequence). Trimming shortened V by 3 bases and J by 6 bases, and 13 bases separated the two germline ends. This CDR3 has 13 residues. CDR3 in amino acids: CASSWDLPSEQYF. The CDR3 bases are TGTGCCAGCAGCTGGGACTTGCCGAGCGAGCAGTACTTC.

This clonotype appeared many times. The V call is TRBV5-1, the J call TRBJ2-4; 9 nucleotides align to TRBD1. There are 15 residues in the CDR3. The junction had 10 bases not matched to a gene; V was cut back by 4 bases and J by 8 bases. Germline V gene lookup returns CDR1 SGHRS and CDR2 YFSETQ. The CDR3 nucleotides read TGCGCCAGCAGCCAGAGGACAGGGGAACCGTACATTCAGTACTTC. Translating it yields CASSQRTGEPYIQYF.

This clonotype was seen repeatedly, ten times or more. The rearrangement uses TRBV7-2 and TRBJ1-1; unclear D gene. Germline values: CDR1 SGHTA, CDR2 FQGNSA. The CDR3 has 15 amino acids. The ends were cut back, 0 bases at V and 3 bases at J, with 11 bases in the middle. The CDR3 protein is CASSLAGYTYTEAFF. The CDR3, as DNA: TGTGCCAGCAGCTTAGCGGGATACACATACACTGAAGCTTTCTTT.

The chain couples TRBV12-3 or TRBV12-4 to TRBJ2-7; 11 bases are a match to TRBD2. V was clipped by 6 bases and J by 2 bases; unmatched bases: 3. CDR3 length equals 14 residues. CDR3 nucleotide sequence: TGTGCCAGCAGCCCTAGCGGGAGGACCTACGAGCAGTACTTC. It yields the protein CASSPSGRTYEQYF.

This clonotype was seen repeatedly, ten times or more. The rearrangement joins TRBV20-1 to TRBJ2-5, with 8 positions matching TRBD1. There are 13 residues in the CDR3. The V and J ends lost 6 bases and 4 bases, in that order; junction bases with no gene match: 7. CDR1 and CDR2 (germline): DFQATT, SNEGSKA (reference sequence). CDR3 region: CSAGTGGLETQYF. The CDR3 DNA reads as TGCAGTGCCGGAACAGGGGGATTAGAGACCCAGTACTTC.

This clonotype was found once. The chain combines TRBV19 with TRBJ1-1, with TRBD1 matching 8 bases. The germline gives CDR1 LNHDA, CDR2 SQIVND (reference sequence). This CDR3 contains 14 residues. J lost 7 bases, V lost 10 bases, and 14 bases had no gene match. The CDR3 loop is CATTRTGFALEAFF. The CDR3 DNA reads as TGTGCCACCACTCGGACAGGGTTCGCGCTTGAAGCTTTCTTT.

This clonotype was counted many times. This sequence joins TRBV12-3 or TRBV12-4 and TRBJ2-2; D is ambiguous. With 3 bases removed from V and 6 bases from J, the gap between germline ends came to 8 bases. The CDR3 sequence is 13 residues long. CDR3 amino acids: CASSFDVAGELFF. The DNA of the CDR3 is TGTGCCAGCAGTTTTGATGTGGCCGGGGAGCTGTTTTTT.

This clonotype was seen many times. J is TRBJ2-7 and V is TRBV6-2 or TRBV6-3; tentative D call: TRBD2 (6 bases). Germline assignment: CDR1 MNHEY and CDR2 SVGEGT. The CDR3 spans 14 residues. CDR3 bases: TGTGCAGTAGGCGTGGCGGGAAGTTCCTACGAGCAGTACTTC. Its translation: CAVGVAGSSYEQYF.

There are many counts of this clonotype. This chain joins TRBV12-3 or TRBV12-4 and TRBJ2-2, with a weak D call TRBD2 (6 bases). V was clipped by 7 bases and J by 7 bases, with 13 bases between them. This CDR3 region has 13 residues. Here the CDR3 DNA reads TGTGCCAGCATTTATGGGGACTTCGGGGAGCTGTTTTTT. Protein: CASIYGDFGELFF.

This clonotype showed up many times. The chain uses TRBV28 and TRBJ2-7; D gene unclear. CDR3 size: 13 residues. The germline V gene has CDR1 MDHEN and CDR2 SYDVKM. Trimming pared 2 bases from V and 3 bases from J, leaving 8 bases between. The CDR3 DNA reads TGTGCCAGCAGTTTAGGCCAGTTCTACGAGCAGTACTTC. Its translation is CASSLGQFYEQYF.

Ten or more counts support this clonotype. The rearrangement joins TRBV18 to TRBJ1-1; D not resolved. The ends were cut back, 2 bases at V and 0 bases at J, with 4 bases in the middle. CDR1 is KGHSH and CDR2 is LQKENI in the germline V gene. This CDR3 has 13 residues. CDR3 protein: CASSPEMNTEAFF. The CDR3 DNA reads as TGTGCCAGCTCACCAGAAATGAACACTGAAGCTTTCTTT.

The gene calls are TRBV6-1 and TRBJ1-5, with 9 bases lining up with TRBD1. V trimming: 6 bases; J trimming: 2 bases; junction bases outside the gene matches: 8. The CDR3 spans 16 residues. Germline V CDR1 and CDR2: MNHNS, SASEGT. The CDR3 is CASSRGTGRGNQPQHF. CDR3 coding DNA: TGTGCCAGCAGCCGAGGGACAGGGAGAGGCAATCAGCCCCAGCATTTT.

This clonotype was seen ten or more times. This sequence joins TRBV20-1 and TRBJ2-5; D possibly corresponds to TRBD2 (5 bases). This CDR3 is built from 13 residues. Trimming left V 6 bases short and J 5 bases short, with 16 bases between. Germline V gene lookup returns CDR1 DFQATT and CDR2 SNEGSKA (reference sequence). The CDR3: CSARVMRTETQYF. Here the CDR3 DNA reads TGCAGTGCCCGGGTTATGCGGACTGAGACCCAGTACTTC.

The chain is built from TRBV7-3 and TRBJ2-7; D is uncertain. The germline CDR1 and CDR2 sequences are SGHTA and FQGTGA. The ends were cut back, 5 bases at V and 6 bases at J, with 14 bases in the middle. There are 13 residues in the CDR3. Written as DNA, the CDR3 is TGTGCCAGCAGCCCCCGGGCCACGGGCGAGCAGTACTTC. Amino acid sequence: CASSPRATGEQYF.

The CDR3 DNA sequence: TGTGCCAGTAGTAGTACTAGCGGGAGCCGTCAGTACTTC. It codes for CASSSTSGSRQYF. The genes are TRBV19 and TRBJ2-7; TRBD2 matches 11 bases. Germline CDR1 is LNHDA and CDR2 is SQIVND (reference sequence). Trimming took 4 bases from V and 10 from J; bases not matched to a gene: 6. The CDR3 spans 13 residues.

The rearrangement joins TRBV4-2 to TRBJ1-1; possibly TRBD1 for D (5 bases). Per germline, CDR1 LGHNA and CDR2 YNFKEQ. This CDR3 region has 14 residues. The V end lost 4 bases, the J end lost 10 bases, and 19 bases lay between the germline ends. The CDR3 sequence: CASSPIGGIGGAFF. The CDR3 DNA sequence: TGTGCCAGCAGCCCTATCGGGGGTATCGGGGGAGCTTTCTTT.

In its sample, this clonotype was seen many times. The chain combines TRBV12-3 or TRBV12-4 with TRBJ2-2; 10 bases are a match to TRBD2. This CDR3 is 16 amino acids long. V shed 2 bases and J 6 bases; nucleotides not matched to a gene: 6. The CDR3 DNA is TGTGCCAGCAGTTTATATGGGACTAGCGTCCCCGGGGAGCTGTTTTTT. Residues: CASSLYGTSVPGELFF.

Of note for this clonotype: A much larger clone differs from this one at a single base, so this may be a read error. The chain combines TRBV24-1 with TRBJ2-2, with TRBD2 matching 11 bases. Germline V CDR1 and CDR2: KGHDR, SFDVKD. This CDR3 contains 19 residues. The CDR3 is CVTSDHWVAGGQNTGELFF. The CDR3 DNA sequence: TGTGTCACCAGTGACCACTGGGTAGCGGGAGGGCAGAACACCGGGGAGCTGTTTTTT.

This clonotype was counted ten times or more. The CDR3 spells CSARVGTVSYEQYF. The DNA of the CDR3 is TGCAGTGCTAGAGTCGGGACAGTGTCCTACGAGCAGTACTTC. The chain uses TRBV20-1 and TRBJ2-7; 7 positions match TRBD1. V lost 1 base to trimming and J lost 1 base; unmatched junction nucleotides: 4. Germline CDR1 is DFQATT and CDR2 is SNEGSKA (reference sequence). The CDR3 spans 14 residues.

This chain links TRBV12-3 or TRBV12-4 with TRBJ2-7, with D possibly TRBD1 on 6 matching bases. With 6 bases removed from V and 7 bases from J, the gap between germline ends came to 13 bases. There are 12 residues in the CDR3. CDR3 sequence: CASRLDSGEQYF. CDR3 in DNA: TGTGCCAGCAGACTGGACAGCGGTGAGCAGTACTTC.

This clonotype was picked up many times. The chain couples TRBV7-2 to TRBJ2-7; 9 bases agree with TRBD2. V dropped 5 bases and J dropped 4; count of bases not matched to a gene: 6. Germline V CDR1 and CDR2: SGHTA, FQGNSA. This CDR3 is built from 14 residues. CDR3 sequence reads: CASSVSGSRYEQYF. The CDR3 coding sequence is TGTGCCAGCAGCGTTAGCGGGAGTCGATACGAGCAGTACTTC.

J is TRBJ2-7 and V is TRBV6-2 or TRBV6-3; D uncertain. The CDR3 runs 13 residues. Germline V gene data show CDR1 as MNHEY and CDR2 as SVGEGT. V was pared by 2 bases and J by 3 bases, with 8 bases between. CDR3 nucleotides: TGTGCCAGCAGTTACGGGGAAATCTACGAGCAGTACTTC. This codes for CASSYGEIYEQYF.

This clonotype has ten or more counts. This rearrangement joins TRBV4-1 to TRBJ2-7, with 11 bases identical to TRBD1. This CDR3 comprises 15 residues. V lost 3 bases to trimming and J lost 6 bases; unmatched junction nucleotides: 7. CDR1 is MGHRA, CDR2 YSYEKL, per germline. In nucleotides, the CDR3 is TGCGCCAGCAGCCACACCGGGACAGGGGGATCCGAGCAGTACTTC. Protein product: CASSHTGTGGSEQYF.

This clonotype was counted ten times or more. J is TRBJ1-2 and V is TRBV27, with D perhaps TRBD1 (5 bases). The CDR3 runs 15 residues. Trimming removed 6 bases from V and 0 bases from J, with 14 bases in between. The germline CDR1 and CDR2 sequences are MNHEY and SMNVEV (reference sequence). DNA of the CDR3: TGTGCCAGCAGAATCTCCGGGGGACCTAACTATGGCTACACCTTC. Amino acid sequence: CASRISGGPNYGYTF.

The chain combines TRBV27 with TRBJ1-3; D gene uncertain. Germline CDR1 reads MNHEY; CDR2 reads SMNVEV (reference sequence). V was cut by 2 bases and J by 4 bases, with 15 bases left in between. This CDR3 region has 16 residues. Written as DNA, the CDR3 is TGTGCCAGCAGTTTACGGGCAGGTGGTCTAGGAAACACCATATATTTT. Translated, it gives CASSLRAGGLGNTIYF.

In this sample, this clonotype turned up many times. The CDR3 region is CASSLRGYIQYF. CDR3 in DNA: TGTGCCAGCAGCCTTAGAGGTTACATTCAGTACTTC. The chain links TRBV7-9 to TRBJ2-4, with D uncertain. The V gene's germline CDR1 is SEHNR and CDR2 FQNEAQ (reference sequence). This CDR3 region has 12 residues. The V end was cut by 5 bases, the J end by 8 bases, with 10 bases between.